The sequence of this TCR beta chain was determined in a study of T cells after yellow fever vaccination. This clonotype was seen many times. Germline lookup yields CDR1 DFQATT and CDR2 SNEGSKA (reference sequence). The V and J ends lost 0 bases and 1 base respectively, with 10 bases between them. This CDR3 has 15 residues. Using its own MiXCR run on the 5' RACE reads, TCRdb lists one record per CDR3 protein. The sample has about 47,000 distinct CDR3 sequences, 6% to 8% seen once. The TCR was taken from a man aged 18-30 years who received the YFV17D yellow fever vaccine. The V call is TRBV20-1, the J call TRBJ1-3; D remains ambiguous. The sequencing used CD8+ T cells sorted from PBMCs, collected more than 13 days after the first yellow fever vaccination. The CDR3: CSARDLGQSGNTIYF. In nucleotides, the CDR3 is TGCAGTGCTAGAGATCTCGGGCAGTCTGGAAACACCATATATTTT.